This record covers a single TCR beta chain. Its antigen is unknown. This sample stems from a study of T cells in narcolepsy. Per the germline V gene, CDR1 is LGHNT and CDR2 is FRNRAP. This CDR3 comprises 15 residues. The V gene end was trimmed by 4 bases and the J gene end by 2 bases; junction bases not matched to a gene: 5. Study-wide results and caveats: No autoreactive T cell clone sequences appeared in some memory CD4+ repertoires. Blood of same and different patients, but not healthy controls, reportedly held recurring autoreactive clonotypes.

TCRdb's table, derived via immunoSEQ multiplex PCR, lists solely in-frame clones and lacks some. The sample includes 25,000 to 35,000 clones, 85% to 90% of them seen just once. Sequenced material: CD45RA- memory CD4+ T cells from PBMCs. The chain couples TRBV12-5 to TRBJ1-5; TRBD1 agrees at 7 bases. The source is a human donor with narcolepsy. CDR3 nucleotides: TGTGCTAGTGGTTCCAGGGGGGAAGGCAATCAGCCCCAGCATTTT. This sequence encodes CASGSRGEGNQPQHF.